Sequencing of this TCR beta chain was carried out in a study of control samples from healthy donors and cancer patients. This clone is a singleton in its sample. The CDR3 is 14 amino acids. Deletions cut 0 bases from V and 5 bases from J, with 8 bases between. Germline CDR1 is ENHRY and CDR2 is SYGVKD. The table came from immunoSEQ multiplex PCR; TCRdb's copy has only in-frame clones and leaves some out. The sample carries roughly 120,000 clones, 87% recorded once. Sample: blood. The TCR originated in a man aged 25 to 40 in good health. The chain couples TRBV10-3 to TRBJ1-5; D not resolved. CDR3 sequence reads: CAISESAGYQPQHF. The DNA of the CDR3 is TGTGCCATCAGTGAGTCGGCAGGTTATCAGCCCCAGCATTTT.